This T cell receptor beta chain is drawn from a study of CD8 T cells in ankylosing spondylitis. The V gene lost 8 bases and the J gene lost 2 bases, with 12 bases spanning the gap. CDR1 is SQVTM and CDR2 is ANQGSEA in the germline V gene. The CDR3 has 12 residues. The TCR beta libraries were generated through quantitative 5'-RACE incorporating molecular barcodes. TCRdb fed the 5' RACE reads into MiXCR, producing one record per CDR3 protein. The sample lists 250,000 to 400,000 distinct CDR3 sequences; around a tenth were seen once. This TCR was sampled from a female donor with ankylosing spondylitis or in good health (not recorded which). The J gene is TRBJ2-5, the V gene TRBV29-1, with D tentatively TRBD1 or TRBD2 (6 bases each). The sequencing input was blood, either unsorted or a sorted T cell fraction (not recorded which). The CDR3 DNA is TGCAGCACAGGGACTTCTCAAGAGACCCAGTACTTC. Amino acids: CSTGTSQETQYF. Combining the CDR3 with reference TRBV29-1 and TRBJ2-5 gives the whole variable domain SAVISQKPSRDICQRGTSLTIQCQVDSQVTMMFWYRQQPGQSLTLIATANQGSEATYESGFVIDKFPISRPNLTFSTLTVSNMSPEDSSIYLCSTGTSQETQYFGPGTRLLVL.